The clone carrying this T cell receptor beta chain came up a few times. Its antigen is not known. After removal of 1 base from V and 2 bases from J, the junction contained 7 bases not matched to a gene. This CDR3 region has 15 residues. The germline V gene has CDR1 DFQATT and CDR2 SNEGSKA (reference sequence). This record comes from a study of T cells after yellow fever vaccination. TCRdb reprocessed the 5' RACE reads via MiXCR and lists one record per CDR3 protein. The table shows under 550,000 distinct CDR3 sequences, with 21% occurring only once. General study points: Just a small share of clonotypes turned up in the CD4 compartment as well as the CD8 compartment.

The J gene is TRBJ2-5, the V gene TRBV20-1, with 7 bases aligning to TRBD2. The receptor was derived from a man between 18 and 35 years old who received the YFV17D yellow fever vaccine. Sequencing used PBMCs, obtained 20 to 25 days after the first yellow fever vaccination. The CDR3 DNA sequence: TGCAGTGCTAGAGGCGGGGGACTGAGTCAAGAGACCCAGTACTTC. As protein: CSARGGGLSQETQYF.